What follows are 10 T cell receptor beta chains derived from one specimen sequenced in a study of shared T cell receptors in the human thymus. The protocol was immunoSEQ multiplex PCR, while the TCRdb copy is restricted to in-frame clones and leaves out a portion. This table holds 640,000 or so clones, over 75% found once. The sample was also reused in another study, on human thymus T cells.

Material for sequencing was thymocytes. These receptors came from a boy in the first two years of life with a congenital heart defect.

The J gene is TRBJ2-3, the V gene TRBV6-5; 15 positions agree with TRBD2. Trimming removed 2 bases from V and 5 bases from J; junction bases left unmatched: 2. From germline, CDR1 is MNHEY and CDR2 SVGAGI. The CDR3 is 16 amino acids. CDR3 bases: TGTGCCAGCAGTTACCGGACTAGCGGGGGGGAAGATACGCAGTATTTT. It is translated as CASSYRTSGGEDTQYF.

The chain couples TRBV29-1 to TRBJ2-7; 7 bases fit TRBD2. This CDR3 has 12 amino acids. J gave up 3 bases and V 6 bases, and 5 bases lay outside the gene matches. The germline V gene has CDR1 SQVTM and CDR2 ANQGSEA. The CDR3, as DNA: TGCAGCGTCAAGACTAGCATCTACGAGCAGTACTTC. Protein: CSVKTSIYEQYF.

This chain connects TRBV11-2 to TRBJ2-7; D ambiguous. Germline values: CDR1 SGHAT, CDR2 FQNNGV. V was trimmed by 1 base and J by 3 bases, leaving 13 bases between them. This CDR3 region has 15 residues. CDR3: CASSLALASYYEQYF. The CDR3 DNA follows: TGTGCCAGCAGCTTAGCTTTGGCTAGTTACTACGAGCAGTACTTC.

The chain links TRBV19 to TRBJ1-2, with 7 positions matching TRBD1. The V segment lost 5 bases and the J segment 3 bases; nucleotides outside the gene matches: 12. CDR3 length: 16 amino acids. Germline V CDR1 and CDR2: LNHDA, SQIVND (reference sequence). The DNA of the CDR3 is TGTGCCAGTAGTGCCTCCTTCACCGGGACAGACTATGGCTACACCTTC. Protein sequence: CASSASFTGTDYGYTF.

The chain carries TRBV18 and TRBJ2-5; the match to TRBD1 covers 8 bases. There are 20 residues in the CDR3. V gave up 0 bases and J gave up 3 bases; unmatched junction bases: 18. Germline V gives CDR1 KGHSH, CDR2 LQKENI. The chain's CDR3 is CASSPPDRDGFGGNEETQYF. CDR3 DNA sequence: TGTGCCAGCTCACCACCGGACAGGGATGGATTCGGGGGAAACGAAGAGACCCAGTACTTC.

This CDR3 is CSVDPGHSGGYTF. In DNA, the CDR3 is TGCAGCGTTGACCCGGGACATTCGGGAGGCTACACCTTC. The chain couples TRBV29-1 to TRBJ1-2; D perhaps matches TRBD1 (6 bases). In germline, CDR1 is SQVTM, CDR2 ANQGSEA. Trimming removed 3 bases from V and 8 bases from J, with 16 bases in between. The CDR3 covers 13 residues.

V and J are TRBV6-5 and TRBJ1-2; D gene ambiguous. Looked up from germline, CDR1 is MNHEY and CDR2 is SVGAGI. This CDR3 has 14 amino acids. With 5 bases removed from V and 5 bases from J, the gap between germline ends came to 15 bases. The CDR3 sequence: CASSTLGEGYGYTF. The CDR3 DNA follows: TGTGCCAGCAGTACCCTCGGGGAAGGATATGGCTACACCTTC.

The rearrangement uses TRBV27 and TRBJ1-5; 9 bases agree with TRBD1. The CDR3 is 15 amino acids. J was trimmed by 2 bases and V by 6 bases; bases with no gene match: 5. The germline gives CDR1 MNHEY, CDR2 SMNVEV (reference sequence). For the CDR3, the DNA is TGTGCCAGCAGGACAGGGGGAAGAGGCAATCAGCCCCAGCATTTT. Translated: CASRTGGRGNQPQHF.

This chain joins TRBV27 and TRBJ2-1, with 9 positions matching TRBD1. The CDR3 has 13 residues. Germline V gene data show CDR1 as MNHEY and CDR2 as SMNVEV (reference sequence). The trim removed 6 bases at V and 14 bases at J, leaving 11 bases unmatched. The CDR3 here is CASRRPGQGKEFF. The CDR3, as DNA: TGTGCCAGCAGACGCCCGGGACAGGGAAAAGAGTTCTTC.

The rearrangement links TRBV4-3 to TRBJ2-1, with TRBD2 identical over 10 bases. The CDR3 has 18 residues. Trimming at V came to 0 bases and at J to 4 bases, leaving 9 bases not matched to a gene. Germline V gene data show CDR1 as LGHNA and CDR2 as YSLEER. CDR3 residues: CASSQDGGAGGQYNEQFF. The CDR3 DNA sequence: TGCGCCAGCAGCCAAGATGGGGGAGCGGGAGGGCAATACAATGAGCAGTTCTTC.